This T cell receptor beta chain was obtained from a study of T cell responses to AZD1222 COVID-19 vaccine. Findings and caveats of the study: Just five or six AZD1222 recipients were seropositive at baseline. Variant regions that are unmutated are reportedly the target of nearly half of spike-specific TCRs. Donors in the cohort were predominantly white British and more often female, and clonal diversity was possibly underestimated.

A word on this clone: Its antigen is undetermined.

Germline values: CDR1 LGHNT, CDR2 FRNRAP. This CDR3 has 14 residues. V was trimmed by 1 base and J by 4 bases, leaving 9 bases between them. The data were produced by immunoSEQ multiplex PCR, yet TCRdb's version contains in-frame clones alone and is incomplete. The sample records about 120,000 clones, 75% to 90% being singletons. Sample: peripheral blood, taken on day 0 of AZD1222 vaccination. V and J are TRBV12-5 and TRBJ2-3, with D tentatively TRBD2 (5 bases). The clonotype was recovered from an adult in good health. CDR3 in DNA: TGTGCTAGTGGTTTGGAGGTGGGAGCAGATACGCAGTATTTT. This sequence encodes CASGLEVGADTQYF.